This TCR beta chain emerged from a study of blood T cell repertoires in COVID-19 (dated by TCRdb to about 2020). Background for the entire study: Samples covering the acute and convalescent phases of COVID-19 were provided by collaborators in the United States, Italy and Spain. The material from the prospective study consisted of cDNA or gDNA derived from T cells, B-cell-depleted T cells, or PBMCs. Deeply sampled blood TCRbeta repertoires from subjects exposed to, actively infected with, or recovered from COVID-19 were included in the dataset. The repertoires were released in a freely available public database meant as a resource for research on the immune response to SARS-CoV-2. The samples were drawn from two sources: the first 160 participants of the ongoing ImmuneRACE study, and 950 to 1,500 subjects contributed by 6 global collaborators. Nearly every sample came with metadata listing a de-identified subject ID, COVID-19 status, age in years and sex. Where available, HLA class I and class II types were taken from metadata supplied by the sample provider and were not determined by assay-based typing.

Concerning this clone: Its binding antigen is unknown. There are no base qualities to consult, and no much larger clone falls within one base.

CDR1 and CDR2 (SGDLS, YYNGEE) derive from the germline V gene. From the cysteine through the phenylalanine, the CDR3 covers 14 amino acids. The DNA shown is the 42-base CDR3, in frame from base 1. Trimming removed 4 bases from V and 1 base from J, leaving 11 bases between the germline ends. One collaborating source in Seattle enrolled patients during active infection and followed them longitudinally through the course of disease. Collaborating institutions collected whole blood in K2EDTA tubes following their own protocols. For TCRbeta analysis, collaborators shipped samples as frozen whole blood, isolated PBMCs, or DNA extracted from either of those sample types. The immunoSEQ Assay, a bias-controlled multiplex PCR, was used to amplify TCRbeta CDR3 regions from genomic DNA. The original pipeline was this. The number of nucleated cells in each sample was estimated from the amplification of reference gene primers within the assay. Sequence reads were collapsed and filtered to measure the absolute abundance of every unique TCRbeta CDR3 rearrangement. For each sample, productive Simpson clonality was calculated by taking the square root of Simpson's diversity index across productive rearrangements. Not all clones reach the TCRdb copy of this immuneACCESS table, which keeps in-frame sequences only. Checked studies attribute under half of the gap to unresolved V genes and leave the rest unexplained. V and J calls and clone size are given by that table; D and trimming were obtained from the DNA. For this sample the table gives roughly 260,000 clones, of which more than 85% were detected only once. Together, the top ten hold 2.5% to 3% of the sample.

Here is what the overall study found, with its caveats: The amount of clinical and demographic metadata varied by source and participant and was provided uncurated.

The receptor was isolated from a person aged 18-35 years with COVID-19, enrolled during active disease. Sequenced material: peripheral blood. Recombination joined TRBV9 with TRBJ1-1, with TRBD1 as a weak D call on 5 bases. The CDR3 protein: CASSPGGANTEAFF. The sequenced DNA is TGTGCCAGCAGCCCAGGAGGGGCGAACACTGAAGCTTTCTTT.